These T cell receptor beta chains were read from a single sample in a study of blood T cell repertoires in COVID-19. Sequenced by immunoSEQ multiplex PCR; TCRdb stores in-frame clones only, minus some. The profile shows hundreds of thousands of clones, around 88% of them singletons. Sequenced material: PBMCs or T cells enriched from blood (not recorded which). These receptors all come from a woman aged 40 to 50 with acute COVID-19. CDR3s include the opening cysteine and the closing phenylalanine or tryptophan. The D gene is left open where the match is weak. Size tells how often a clone was seen (once, few, many) or the class of an expanded clone, and some rows leave it out.

d_call	v_call	j_call	clone_size	cdr3_nt	cdr3_aa
TRBD2	TRBV3-1/TRBV3-2	TRBJ2-1	NA	TGTGCCAGCAGCCAAGAAGGCGGGAGGGGAAACAATGAGCAGTTCTTC	CASSQEGGRGNNEQFF
TRBD1	TRBV2	TRBJ1-1	once	TGTGCCAGCCGATACAGGGGGAACACTGAAGCTTTCTTT	CASRYRGNTEAFF
TRBD2	TRBV5-1	TRBJ2-7	NA	TGCGCCAGCAGCCTGACTAGCGCGAGCTCCTACGAGCAGTACTTC	CASSLTSASSYEQYF
NA	TRBV19	TRBJ1-2	NA	TGTGCCAGTAGTACAGGTTTACGCGGCTACACCTTC	CASSTGLRGYTF
TRBD2	TRBV5-6	TRBJ2-1	NA	TGTGCCAGCAGCTTGGCGGGACTAGCCTACAATGAGCAGTTCTTC	CASSLAGLAYNEQFF
NA	TRBV27	TRBJ2-7	NA	TGTGCCAGCTGGGACTTGAGCTCCTACGAGCAGTACTTC	CASWDLSSYEQYF
NA	TRBV6-1	TRBJ2-7	NA	TGTGCCAGCAGTGAAGTGGCAGGGCGGGGGCGAGACGAGCAGTACTTC	CASSEVAGRGRDEQYF
TRBD1	TRBV19	TRBJ2-1	NA	TGTGCCAGTAGTACTACAGGGGGCGCCCACAATGAGCAGTTCTTC	CASSTTGGAHNEQFF
NA	TRBV24-1	TRBJ2-3	NA	TGTGCCACCAGTGACCCTTCGGCGGCGGGAACAGATACGCAGTATTTT	CATSDPSAAGTDTQYF
NA	TRBV25-1	TRBJ2-3	NA	TGTGCCAGCAGTCCCGGAGGATATGGAGACACAGATACGCAGTATTTT	CASSPGGYGDTDTQYF
TRBD2	TRBV5-1	TRBJ2-7	NA	TGCGCCAGCAGCTATCCTAGCGGAGCTCAGGACGAGCAGTACTTC	CASSYPSGAQDEQYF
TRBD2	TRBV5-5	TRBJ2-1	NA	TGTGCCAGCAGCTTATGGACTAGCGGGAGCTATGAGCAGTTCTTC	CASSLWTSGSYEQFF
NA	TRBV19	TRBJ1-3	NA	NA	CASNTPGSPYIF
TRBD2	TRBV7-7	TRBJ2-2	NA	TGTGCTAGCAGCTTAGAGTTAGCGGGACGCACCGGGGAGCTGTTTTTT	CASSLELAGRTGELFF
NA	TRBV5-6	TRBJ2-2	NA	TGTGCCAGCAGCTTCCGCGGTTGGTCCACCGGGGAGCTGTTTTTT	CASSFRGWSTGELFF
TRBD1	TRBV24-1	TRBJ2-3	NA	TGTGCCACCAGTGATCCCGGGACAGGGGCTTCAGATACGCAGTATTTT	CATSDPGTGASDTQYF
TRBD1	TRBV7-7	TRBJ1-5	NA	TGTGCTAGCAGCTTAGCCCGGACAGGGGCTACTTATAGCAATCAGCCCCAGCATTTT	CASSLARTGATYSNQPQHF
TRBD1	TRBV6-5	TRBJ2-7	NA	TGTGCCAGCAGCTTAGACAGGGGACACGAGCAGTACTTC	CASSLDRGHEQYF
NA	TRBV29-1	TRBJ2-7	NA	TGCAGCGTTGACGCAGGGCCCTACGAGCAGTACTTC	CSVDAGPYEQYF
TRBD2	TRBV5-1	TRBJ2-2	NA	TGCGCCAGCAGCTTGCAGACTAGCGGGAGCACCGGGGAGCTGTTTTTT	CASSLQTSGSTGELFF
NA	TRBV12-3/TRBV12-4	TRBJ2-3	NA	TGTGCCAGCAGTCTTAGAGATACGCAGTATTTT	CASSLRDTQYF
NA	TRBV25-1	TRBJ2-3	NA	TGTGCCAGCAGAGCAGGCGGGGGCACAGATACGCAGTATTTT	CASRAGGGTDTQYF
NA	TRBV19	TRBJ1-5	NA	TGTGCCAGTACGTGGGGCGGGGGTCAGCCCCAGCATTTT	CASTWGGGQPQHF
TRBD1	TRBV19	TRBJ1-1	NA	TGTGCCAGTAGTATCCGCGGGACAGTGAACACTGAAGCTTTCTTT	CASSIRGTVNTEAFF
NA	TRBV25-1	TRBJ1-4	once	TGTGCCAGCAGTGGACAGGCAACTAATGAAAAACTGTTTTTT	CASSGQATNEKLFF
TRBD1	TRBV19	TRBJ1-5	NA	TGTGCCAGTAACCCCAGGGGGAAGAGCAATCAGCCCCAGCATTTT	CASNPRGKSNQPQHF
TRBD2	TRBV12-5	TRBJ2-1	NA	TGTGCTAGTGGGCTTGGGACTAGCGGGCGCGCCAATGAGCAGTTCTTC	CASGLGTSGRANEQFF
NA	TRBV5-1	TRBJ2-3	NA	TGCGCCAGCAGCCCCTTACAGGAGACATTCACAGATACGCAGTATTTT	CASSPLQETFTDTQYF
TRBD1	TRBV27	TRBJ2-1	once	TGTGCCAGCAGTTTAGAAATGGGACAGAGAACCTACAATGAGCAGTTCTTC	CASSLEMGQRTYNEQFF
TRBD1	TRBV25-1	TRBJ1-2	NA	TGTGCCAGCACTATGGACAGGAACTATGGCTACACCTTC	CASTMDRNYGYTF
TRBD1	TRBV7-9	TRBJ1-4	NA	TGTGCCAGCAGCTTAGGACAGGGCGGGGAAAAACTGTTTTTT	CASSLGQGGEKLFF
NA	TRBV6-5	TRBJ2-3	NA	TGTGCCAGCAATTGGCAGGGCAGAGATACGCAGTATTTT	CASNWQGRDTQYF
NA	TRBV11-3	TRBJ2-2	NA	TGTGCCAGCAGCTTAGCCGCTGGGGCGACCGGGGAGCTGTTTTTT	CASSLAAGATGELFF
NA	TRBV19	TRBJ1-1	NA	TGTGCCAGTAGTATAGACAGAATGAACACTGAAGCTTTCTTT	CASSIDRMNTEAFF
NA	TRBV7-9	TRBJ1-4	NA	TGTGCCAGCGGGCAGGACACAACTAATGAAAAACTGTTTTTT	CASGQDTTNEKLFF
TRBD1	TRBV28	TRBJ2-7	NA	TGTGCCAGCAGTGGACAGGACTACGAGCAGTACTTC	CASSGQDYEQYF
TRBD2	TRBV10-2	TRBJ2-2	few	TGCGCCAGCAGGAAGACTAGCGGGAACACCGGGGAGCTGTTTTTT	CASRKTSGNTGELFF
NA	TRBV27	TRBJ1-5	NA	TGTGCCAGCAGTCCCCTCGTGACAGGCAATCAGCCCCAGCATTTT	CASSPLVTGNQPQHF
NA	TRBV7-6	TRBJ1-1	NA	TGTGCCAGCAGCCGCGGGAGGGGAGGGGGGCGGAACACTGAAGCTTTCTTT	CASSRGRGGGRNTEAFF
NA	TRBV23-1	TRBJ1-5	NA	TGCGCCAGCAGCGACCGGGGTAATCAGCCCCAGCATTTT	CASSDRGNQPQHF
NA	TRBV9	TRBJ2-1	NA	TGTGCCAGCAGCGTAGAACAGAGACACAATGAGCAGTTCTTC	CASSVEQRHNEQFF
TRBD1	TRBV5-1	TRBJ1-1	NA	TGCGCCAGCAGCTTGGCCCAGGGGGCTCGGAATACTGAAGCTTTCTTT	CASSLAQGARNTEAFF
TRBD1	TRBV3-1/TRBV3-2	TRBJ2-7	NA	TGTGCCAGCAGCCAAGATCCGGCAGGGGGTAACGAGCAGTACTTC	CASSQDPAGGNEQYF
NA	TRBV19	TRBJ2-3	once	TGTGCCAGTAGTAGCGGGATACCTAGCACAGATACGCAGTATTTT	CASSSGIPSTDTQYF
TRBD1	TRBV11-2	TRBJ2-7	NA	TGTGCCAGCACTACCGAAGGGACAGGGAACGAGCAGTACTTC	CASTTEGTGNEQYF
NA	TRBV28	TRBJ2-7	NA	TGTGCCAGCAGTTTACGGGGTTACGAGCAGTACTTC	CASSLRGYEQYF
NA	TRBV7-2	TRBJ2-3	NA	TGTGCCAGCAGCTCTAGCACAGATACGCAGTATTTT	CASSSSTDTQYF
TRBD1	TRBV6-5	TRBJ2-7	NA	TGTGCCAGCAGGCGGACAGGGAGTTCCTACGAGCAGTACTTC	CASRRTGSSYEQYF